Shown below are 9 T cell receptor beta chains from a single sample sequenced in a study of T cell clonality in common variable immunodeficiency. Notes on the study in general: Common variable immunodeficiency TCR beta sequences reportedly had fewer deletions and N-nucleotide insertions.

Their antigens remain unidentified. Method: immunoSEQ multiplex PCR; TCRdb's copy keeps in-frame clones and lacks some. This sample has 2,000 to 3,000 clones, each found more than once. The specimen sequenced was peripheral blood mononuclear cells. The source is a human donor with common variable immunodeficiency.

By its share, this clone is medium-sized. The read terminates 3 residues before the CDR3 end, so the remaining end is supplied by the germline J gene. The gene calls are TRBV7-2 and TRBJ2-7; 7 positions agree with TRBD1. This CDR3 spans 12 amino acids. The germline V gene encodes CDR1 SGHTA and CDR2 FQGNSA. J was trimmed by 6 bases and V by 5 bases; bases with no gene match: 4. Incomplete CDR3 DNA: TGTGCCAGCAGCACCACAGGGGTCGAG. Amino acids: CASSTTGVE. The full-length CDR3 reads as CASSTTGVEQYF.

This clone was seen a few times. The CDR3 loop is CASSFGGQSNQPQHF. The covered CDR3 bases are TGTGCCAGCAGCTTCGGGGGACAGAGCAATCAGCCC. The chain carries TRBV7-9 and TRBJ1-5, with TRBD1 identical over 7 bases. The CDR3 extends 3 residues past the end of the read, so its final part is completed from the germline J gene. Germline assignment: CDR1 SEHNR and CDR2 FQNEAQ (reference sequence). The CDR3 covers 15 residues. Trimming at V came to 3 bases and at J to 1 base, leaving 3 bases not matched to a gene.

In this sample, this clone turned up a few times. The read terminates 3 residues ahead of where the CDR3 ends, so the germline J gene completes it. V is TRBV30 and J is TRBJ2-1, with D possibly TRBD2 on 6 matching bases. Trimming took off 4 bases at V and 8 bases at J, with 12 bases between the two ends. The germline V gene encodes CDR1 GTSNPN and CDR2 SVGIG (reference sequence). The CDR3 has 12 residues. The covered CDR3 bases are TGTGCCTGGACTGTCGGAGGGGATGAG. It yields the protein CAWTVGGDE. From start to end, the CDR3 is CAWTVGGDEQFF.

The covered CDR3 bases are TGTGCCTGGAGTGAATTCCGTCCGGGTAGAGATGGC. Translating gives CAWSEFRPGRDG. The entire CDR3 is CAWSEFRPGRDGYTF. The chain uses TRBV30 and TRBJ1-2, with D hard to call. The read ends 3 residues early relative to the CDR3; the germline J gene fills the gap. Trimming removed 1 base at V and 6 bases at J, with 18 bases between. Germline V gene lookup returns CDR1 GTSNPN and CDR2 SVGIG (reference sequence). CDR3 length: 15 amino acids.

As concerns this clone: The read comes to an end 3 residues before the CDR3 does, leaving the germline J gene to fill in the end. The rearrangement uses TRBV7-6 and TRBJ2-7; 8 bases line up with TRBD2. The CDR3 is 17 residues long. Germline CDR1 and CDR2: SGHVS and FNYEAQ. V lost 1 base, J lost 6 bases, and 14 bases stayed unmatched. The CDR3 bases that were read are TGTGCCAGCAGCTTAGAGGTTTGGGGACTAGGCTCTTCCGAG. It translates to CASSLEVWGLGSSE. The complete CDR3 protein is CASSLEVWGLGSSEQYF. Supplemented by reference TRBV7-6 and TRBJ2-7, the full variable domain reads GAGVSQSPRYKVTKRGQDVALRCDPISGHVSLYWYRQALGQGPEFLTYFNYEAQQDKSGLPNDRFSAERPEGSISTLTIQRTEQRDSAMYRCASSLEVWGLGSSEQYFGPGTRLTVT.

CDR3 sequence reads: CASSRDRTPYNEQFF. The sequenced part of the CDR3 DNA is TGTGCCAGCAGCCGCGACAGAACCCCCTACAATGAG. The chain has TRBV7-2 and TRBJ2-1, with TRBD1 as a possible D gene (5 bases). The read ends 3 residues early relative to the CDR3; the germline J gene fills the gap. The V end was cut by 5 bases, the J end by 2 bases, with 13 bases between. Germline values: CDR1 SGHTA, CDR2 FQGNSA. This CDR3 contains 15 residues. Full variable domain (rest looked up from reference TRBV7-2 and TRBJ2-1): GAGVSQSPSNKVTEKGKDVELRCDPISGHTALYWYRQSLGQGLEFLIYFQGNSAPDKSGLPSDRFSAERTGGSVSTLTIQRTQQEDSAVYLCASSRDRTPYNEQFFGPGTRLTVL.

A word on this clone: The DNA ends 3 residues before the CDR3 does, and the rest of the CDR3 is filled in from the germline J gene. This sequence joins TRBV18 and TRBJ1-6; D is unclear. Germline assignment: CDR1 KGHSH and CDR2 LQKENI. V lost 5 bases to trimming and J lost 6 bases, with 11 bases between them. CDR3 length equals 14 residues. The CDR3 here is CASSYSTLNSPLHF. The part of the CDR3 DNA that was read is TGTGCCAGCTCATACAGTACTCTTAATTCACCC.

In this sample, this clone is medium-sized. The read is 3 residues too short to cover the CDR3 end, so that end is filled in from the germline J gene. The gene calls are TRBV29-1 and TRBJ2-1; perhaps TRBD1 as D (6 bases). This CDR3 contains 14 residues. Germline V lookup: CDR1 SQVTM, CDR2 ANQGSEA. Trimming stripped 7 bases from V and 0 bases from J, with 13 bases between. The CDR3 is CSAGGQSSYNEQFF. The covered CDR3 bases are TGCAGCGCCGGAGGACAGAGCTCCTACAATGAG.

This clone was recorded a few times. The CDR3 end falls 3 residues outside the read, so it is completed with the germline J gene. The rearrangement uses TRBV19 and TRBJ1-2; maybe TRBD1 (6 bases). V lost 4 bases, J lost 4 bases, and 13 bases lay in between. The CDR3 is 14 residues long. CDR1 and CDR2 from the germline V gene are LNHDA and SQIVND (reference sequence). The CDR3 protein is CASSRPGTTYGYTF. The sequenced CDR3 bases are TGTGCCAGTAGTAGACCCGGGACAACCTATGGC.